Sequencing of this TCR beta chain was carried out in a study of cytomegalovirus exposure and HLA in healthy donors. On this clone: The antigen remains undetermined.

Study observations and caveats: The analysis excluded some indistinguishable V segments, including TRBV6-2 and TRBV6-3.

V shed 3 bases and J 6 bases; nucleotides not matched to a gene: 5. Germline V gene lookup returns CDR1 MNHNS and CDR2 SASEGT. The length of the CDR3 is 14 residues. The PCR had 60 Vbeta and 13 Jbeta primers. Using immunoSEQ multiplex PCR, the repertoire was profiled, and TCRdb retains in-frame clones only, with some absent. The sample has approximately 170,000 clones. Source material: PBMCs. The TCR comes from a woman aged 18-35 years in good health and CMV-seropositive. This sequence joins TRBV6-1 and TRBJ1-2; 9 nucleotides agree with TRBD1. The CDR3 nucleotides are TGTGCCAGCAGTGAGAGGGACAGGGTCAATGGCTACACCTTC. This encodes CASSERDRVNGYTF.